The 30 T cell receptor beta chains below come from one sample, sequenced in a study of blood T cells in healthy people across ages. Through a sample-barcoded 5' primer and a J-beta primer mix, a second PCR was run for about 6 to 11 cycles. Via MiXCR, TCRdb re-called the 5' RACE reads, giving one row per CDR3 protein. The sample has about 800,000 distinct CDR3 sequences, roughly 25% seen once; the top ten hold roughly 3.5%. The same sample was also studied in work on T cells of mothers and their children.

The sample was blood. Receptor source: a boy aged 5-17 years in good health.

The sample holds a few counts of this clonotype. The chain uses TRBV20-1 and TRBJ2-1, with 7 bases aligning to TRBD1. Per germline, CDR1 DFQATT and CDR2 SNEGSKA (reference sequence). V trimming: 2 bases; J trimming: 2 bases; junction bases outside the gene matches: 6. CDR3 size: 15 residues. The CDR3 sequence is CSARRTGLTYNEQFF. The CDR3 DNA sequence: TGCAGTGCTAGACGGACAGGCCTAACCTACAATGAGCAGTTCTTC.

The chain joins TRBV20-1 to TRBJ2-7, with 8 positions matching TRBD2. Trimming took 6 bases from V and 7 from J; bases not matched to a gene: 11. The CDR3 consists of 13 residues. Per the germline V gene, CDR1 is DFQATT and CDR2 is SNEGSKA (reference sequence). The CDR3: CSARTGGPGEQYF. The CDR3 DNA sequence: TGCAGTGCGAGAACGGGAGGGCCGGGGGAGCAGTACTTC.

The chain combines TRBV27 with TRBJ2-3, with D perhaps TRBD1 (5 bases). CDR3 size: 13 residues. The V end lost 0 bases, the J end lost 5 bases, and 6 bases lay between the germline ends. Germline CDR1 and CDR2: MNHEY and SMNVEV (reference sequence). The CDR3 region has the DNA TGTGCCAGCAGTTTATCCACAGGAGATACGCAGTATTTT. This codes for CASSLSTGDTQYF.

V is TRBV7-2 and J is TRBJ2-5; D gene uncertain. The germline CDR1 and CDR2 sequences are SGHTA and FQGNSA. V lost 3 bases and J lost 4, with 12 bases in between. CDR3 size: 14 residues. The CDR3 DNA reads as TGTGCCAGCAGCTTGACATCGGTCGGAGAGACCCAGTACTTC. It codes for CASSLTSVGETQYF.

A remark on this clonotype: The junction shows a germline mismatch at one end, possibly a read error. This chain connects TRBV7-7 to TRBJ2-5; 7 bases match TRBD1. Germline-derived CDR1 and CDR2 are SSHAT and FNYEAQ (reference sequence). CDR3 length: 14 residues. The DNA of the CDR3 is TGTGCTAGCAGCTTAGGAGTAGGGGGCGAGACCCAGTACTTC. As protein: CASSLGVGGETQYF.

This chain uses TRBV20-1 with TRBJ2-5, with TRBD2 matching 14 bases. From germline, CDR1 is DFQATT and CDR2 SNEGSKA (reference sequence). CDR3 length: 18 residues. V lost 3 bases and J lost 1; bases outside the gene matches: 10. For the CDR3, the DNA is TGCAGTGCTAGCAGACTAGCGGGAGGGCCCTTTTCCCAAGAGACCCAGTACTTC. Residues: CSASRLAGGPFSQETQYF.

This clonotype was counted only a few times. The chain has TRBV5-4 and TRBJ2-4; D may be TRBD1 (6 bases). CDR3 length equals 15 residues. Germline loops: CDR1 SGHNT, CDR2 YYREEE (reference sequence). V was cut by 4 bases and J by 0 bases, with 11 bases left in between. The CDR3 loop is CASSQGTPAKNIQYF. As DNA, the CDR3 is TGTGCCAGCAGCCAAGGGACACCAGCCAAAAACATTCAGTACTTC. The full variable domain, with the rest looked up from reference TRBV5-4 and TRBJ2-4, is ETGVTQSPTHLIKTRGQQVTLRCSSQSGHNTVSWYQQALGQGPQFIFQYYREEENGRGNFPPRFSGLQFPNYSSELNVNALELDDSALYLCASSQGTPAKNIQYFGAGTRLSVL.

The chain carries TRBV20-1 and TRBJ1-2; 9 nucleotides match TRBD1. Trimming cost V 0 bases and J 2 bases; bases outside gene matches: 10. The CDR3 consists of 17 residues. Germline CDR1 reads DFQATT; CDR2 reads SNEGSKA (reference sequence). The CDR3 sequence is CSARDPSPGQGNYGYTF. As DNA, the CDR3 is TGCAGTGCTAGAGATCCCTCACCGGGACAGGGCAACTATGGCTACACCTTC.

This clonotype was observed a few times. As DNA, the CDR3 is TGCAGCGTTGAAGGCGTCAGCTTACAAGAGACCCAGTACTTC. Its translation is CSVEGVSLQETQYF. The chain has TRBV29-1 and TRBJ2-5, with D unclear. Trimming left V 1 base short and J 2 bases short, with 11 bases between. CDR1 is SQVTM and CDR2 is ANQGSEA in the germline V gene. This CDR3 is built from 14 residues.

This clonotype has just a few counts. V is TRBV14 and J is TRBJ1-1; a possible D gene is TRBD1 (6 bases). This CDR3 contains 13 residues. Germline V gene lookup returns CDR1 SGHDN and CDR2 FVKESK. The V gene lost 4 bases and the J gene lost 6 bases, with 12 bases spanning the gap. CDR3 nucleotide sequence: TGTGCCAGCAGCCTCTGGGGACACCCTGAAGCTTTCTTT. This encodes CASSLWGHPEAFF.

The chain employs TRBV7-2 and TRBJ2-7; TRBD2 matches at 7 bases. This CDR3 is 15 amino acids long. V lost 2 bases and J lost 2; bases outside the gene matches: 6. Germline CDR1 is SGHTA and CDR2 is FQGNSA. CDR3 sequence: CASSLWGGATYEQYF. Here the CDR3 DNA reads TGTGCCAGCAGCTTATGGGGAGGGGCAACCTACGAGCAGTACTTC.

The chain is built from TRBV6-6 and TRBJ2-5, with 12 positions matching TRBD2. The CDR3 is 15 amino acids. Germline CDR1 and CDR2: MNHNY and SVGAGI (reference sequence). Germline trimming cut 5 bases from V and 6 bases from J; bases unmatched to any gene: 7. The CDR3 nucleotides are TGTGCCAGCAGTCTTCTAGCGGGAGGGCCGAAGACCCAGTACTTC. Translated: CASSLLAGGPKTQYF.

Only one count was recorded for this clonotype. An end of the junction does not agree with germline; a read error may underlie this. This chain uses TRBV7-2 with TRBJ2-5; weak D call: TRBD2 (5 bases). The CDR3 loop spans 12 amino acids. In germline, CDR1 is SGHTA, CDR2 FQGNSA. The CDR3 reads CVSSFGIETQYF. The CDR3 coding sequence is TGTGTCAGCAGCTTCGGGATAGAGACCCAGTACTTC. Together with reference TRBV7-2 and TRBJ2-5, the CDR3 gives the full variable domain: GAGVSQSPSNKVTEKGKDVELRCDPISGHTALYWYRQSLGQGLEFLIYFQGNSAPDKSGLPSDRFSAERTGGSVSTLTIQRTQQEDSAVYLCVSSFGIETQYFGPGTRLLVL.

The chain carries TRBV6-5 and TRBJ1-1; a possible D gene is TRBD1 (6 bases). V was shortened by 2 bases and J by 0 bases, with 13 bases between the two germline ends. CDR3 length: 16 residues. Germline V gene lookup returns CDR1 MNHEY and CDR2 SVGAGI. The CDR3 DNA follows: TGTGCCAGCAGTTACCGGGGGGGACACCTGAACACTGAAGCTTTCTTT. It specifies CASSYRGGHLNTEAFF.

This clonotype was seen a handful of times. V usage is TRBV6-6 and J usage is TRBJ1-1; D perhaps matches TRBD1 (6 bases). This CDR3 has 12 amino acids. V was cut by 6 bases and J by 5 bases, with 10 bases left in between. Germline V gives CDR1 MNHNY, CDR2 SVGAGI (reference sequence). The CDR3 sequence is CASSGQKTEAFF. The CDR3 region has the DNA TGTGCCAGCAGCGGACAGAAGACTGAAGCTTTCTTT.

The chain combines TRBV12-3 or TRBV12-4 with TRBJ2-7; tentative D call: TRBD2 (6 bases). This CDR3 spans 14 amino acids. V lost 6 bases, J lost 1 base, and 13 bases lay in between. Here the CDR3 DNA reads TGTGCCAGCAGCTCCCCGGAGGGTTCCTACGAGCAGTACTTC. It yields the protein CASSSPEGSYEQYF.

The chain joins TRBV9 to TRBJ2-1; the match to TRBD1 covers 7 bases. Looked up from germline, CDR1 is SGDLS and CDR2 is YYNGEE. J lost 9 bases, V lost 4 bases, and 10 bases had no gene match. This CDR3 has 14 amino acids. The CDR3, as DNA: TGTGCCAGCAGCTATTTACAGGGGACGACTGAGCAGTTCTTC. This translates into CASSYLQGTTEQFF. The whole variable domain, filled in from reference TRBV9 and TRBJ2-1, reads DSGVTQTPKHLITATGQRVTLRCSPRSGDLSVYWYQQSLDQGLQFLIQYYNGEERAKGNILERFSAQQFPDLHSELNLSSLELGDSALYFCASSYLQGTTEQFFGPGTRLTVL.

The chain combines TRBV4-3 with TRBJ2-1; 8 positions agree with TRBD2. Per germline, CDR1 LGHNA and CDR2 YSLEER. The CDR3 is 17 residues long. The V gene end was trimmed by 5 bases and the J gene end by 0 bases; junction bases not matched to a gene: 9. CDR3 in DNA: TGCGCCAGCAGCTGGGGACTAGTCCTTTCCTCCTACAATGAGCAGTTCTTC. This gives the protein CASSWGLVLSSYNEQFF.

The gene calls are TRBV7-6 and TRBJ2-2; D may be TRBD2 (5 bases). CDR1 and CDR2 (germline): SGHVS, FNYEAQ. The CDR3 sequence is 15 residues long. The ends were cut back, 1 base at V and 6 bases at J, with 12 bases in the middle. CDR3 bases: TGTGCCAGCAGCTTAGATATACTAGTCTCCGGGGAGCTGTTTTTT. Its translation: CASSLDILVSGELFF.

V is TRBV28 and J is TRBJ1-2; no reliable D call. The germline V and J ends were trimmed by 4 bases and 4 bases, with 13 bases remaining between them. The germline V gene encodes CDR1 MDHEN and CDR2 SYDVKM. This CDR3 comprises 14 residues. The CDR3 reads CASSSLDGSYGYTF. Here the CDR3 DNA reads TGTGCCAGCAGTTCCCTAGACGGGTCCTATGGCTACACCTTC.

The gene calls are TRBV20-1 and TRBJ2-7; maybe TRBD1 (6 bases). The CDR3 is made up of 13 amino acids. The germline V and J ends were trimmed by 5 bases and 0 bases, with 11 bases remaining between them. Looked up from germline, CDR1 is DFQATT and CDR2 is SNEGSKA (reference sequence). In DNA form, the CDR3 reads TGCAGTGCTGGCCGGGACATCTCCTACGAGCAGTACTTC. Translated: CSAGRDISYEQYF.

The V gene is TRBV6-5, the J gene TRBJ1-5; maybe TRBD1 (5 bases). Looked up from germline, CDR1 is MNHEY and CDR2 is SVGAGI. The V end was cut by 2 bases, the J end by 0 bases, with 14 bases between. CDR3 size: 17 residues. CDR3 amino acids: CASSYTSGTGSNQPQHF. DNA of the CDR3: TGTGCCAGCAGTTACACCTCCGGGACTGGTAGCAATCAGCCCCAGCATTTT.

The gene calls are TRBV7-9 and TRBJ2-3, with 7 nucleotides matching TRBD2. CDR3 size: 14 residues. Germline assignment: CDR1 SEHNR and CDR2 FQNEAQ (reference sequence). Unmatched junction bases numbered 5, after V lost 8 bases and J lost 0 bases. CDR3 coding DNA: TGTGCCAGCGAGCTAGCGGAAAGCACAGATACGCAGTATTTT. Amino acid sequence: CASELAESTDTQYF.

The CDR3 sequence: CASSQDLASGGDTQYF. Here the CDR3 DNA reads TGCGCCAGCAGCCAAGATTTGGCTAGCGGAGGAGATACGCAGTATTTT. The V and J genes are TRBV4-3 and TRBJ2-3; TRBD2 agrees at 7 bases. Germline V gene sequence: CDR1 LGHNA, CDR2 YSLEER. CDR3 length equals 16 residues. The ends lost 0 bases at V and 5 bases at J; junction bases unmatched: 8.

This clonotype was seen just once. The chain links TRBV4-3 to TRBJ2-7, with 10 nucleotides matching TRBD1. The CDR3 consists of 15 residues. Per the germline V gene, CDR1 is LGHNA and CDR2 is YSLEER. The J segment lost 4 bases and the V segment lost 4 bases, leaving 7 bases of the junction unmatched. In DNA, the CDR3 is TGCGCCAGCAGCCGGGGGACAGGGGATCCATACGAGCAGTACTTC. Translation gives CASSRGTGDPYEQYF.

V gene TRBV28 combines with J gene TRBJ1-2; 10 bases align to TRBD1. The V gene's germline CDR1 is MDHEN and CDR2 SYDVKM. J lost 8 bases, V lost 6 bases, and 6 bases had no gene match. The CDR3 loop spans 13 amino acids. The CDR3 is CASRTGTGAGYTF. For the CDR3, the DNA is TGTGCCAGCAGGACCGGGACAGGGGCCGGCTACACCTTC.

The table lists this clonotype with a few counts. The chain joins TRBV7-9 to TRBJ1-2; 8 nucleotides align to TRBD1. V lost 5 bases to trimming and J lost 6 bases; unmatched junction nucleotides: 2. Per germline, CDR1 SEHNR and CDR2 FQNEAQ (reference sequence). This CDR3 spans 12 amino acids. The CDR3 loop is CASSRGQDGYTF. CDR3 DNA: TGTGCCAGCAGCCGGGGACAGGATGGCTACACCTTC.

The V call is TRBV28, the J call TRBJ2-3, with 8 nucleotides matching TRBD2. V gave up 4 bases and J gave up 2 bases; unmatched junction bases: 5. From germline, CDR1 is MDHEN and CDR2 SYDVKM. The CDR3 extends over 15 amino acids. CDR3: CASSSPAGATDTQYF. The CDR3, as DNA: TGTGCCAGCAGTTCACCAGCGGGAGCCACAGATACGCAGTATTTT.

This chain joins TRBV7-9 and TRBJ1-2; 7 bases are shared with TRBD1. The V gene's germline CDR1 is SEHNR and CDR2 FQNEAQ (reference sequence). CDR3 size: 15 residues. J was trimmed by 0 bases and V by 5 bases; bases with no gene match: 6. The CDR3 is CASSPLTGANYGYTF. CDR3 in DNA: TGTGCCAGCAGCCCCTTAACAGGGGCTAACTATGGCTACACCTTC.

This clonotype came up a few times. The chain uses TRBV5-1 and TRBJ2-1; D remains ambiguous. This CDR3 region has 16 residues. Trimming took 0 bases from V and 0 from J, leaving 10 bases between them. The germline CDR1 and CDR2 sequences are SGHRS and YFSETQ. CDR3 nucleotide sequence: TGCGCCAGCAGCTTGGTTACCCCCAGCTCCTACAATGAGCAGTTCTTC. Translating gives CASSLVTPSSYNEQFF. Full variable domain (rest looked up from reference TRBV5-1 and TRBJ2-1): KAGVTQTPRYLIKTRGQQVTLSCSPISGHRSVSWYQQTPGQGLQFLFEYFSETQRNKGNFPGRFSGRQFSNSRSEMNVSTLELGDSALYLCASSLVTPSSYNEQFFGPGTRLTVL.